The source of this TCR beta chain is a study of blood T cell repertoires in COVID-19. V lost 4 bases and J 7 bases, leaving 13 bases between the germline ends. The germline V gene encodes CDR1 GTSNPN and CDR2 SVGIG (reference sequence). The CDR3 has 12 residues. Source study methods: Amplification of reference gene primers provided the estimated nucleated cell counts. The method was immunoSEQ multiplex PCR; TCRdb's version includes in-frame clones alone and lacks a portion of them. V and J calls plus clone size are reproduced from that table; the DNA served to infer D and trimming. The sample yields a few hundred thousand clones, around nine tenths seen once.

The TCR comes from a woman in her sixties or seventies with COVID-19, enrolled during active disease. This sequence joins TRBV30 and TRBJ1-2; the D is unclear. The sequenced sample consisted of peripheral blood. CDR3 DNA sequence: TGTGCCTGGACCCTCTTTGGAGGTGGCTACACCTTC. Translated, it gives CAWTLFGGGYTF.